The clone carrying this TCR beta chain was detected a few times. Its matching antigen is unknown. Expressed TCRB transcripts were sequenced, since all the RNA that had been isolated was reverse transcribed. Here immunoSEQ multiplex PCR was the method, and the copy in TCRdb shows in-frame clones only, minus some. The table includes hundreds of thousands of clones, roughly a sixth detected once. The data stem from a study of beta chain features in type 1 diabetes. Study observations and caveats: In comparison with healthy donors, patients had naive, central memory and Treg TCRB repertoires that appeared more similar.

The CDR3 consists of 15 residues. Unmatched junction bases numbered 4, after V lost 0 bases and J lost 5 bases. Looked up from germline, CDR1 is SEHNR and CDR2 is FQNEAQ (reference sequence). This sequence originates from a man aged 18 to 30 in good health. The sample taken for sequencing was naive CD4+ T cells from blood. This chain connects TRBV7-9 to TRBJ2-5; TRBD2 aligns across 9 bases. The CDR3, as DNA: TGTGCCAGCAGCTTAGCTAGCGGGAGCAGGGAGACCCAGTACTTC. Translated: CASSLASGSRETQYF.